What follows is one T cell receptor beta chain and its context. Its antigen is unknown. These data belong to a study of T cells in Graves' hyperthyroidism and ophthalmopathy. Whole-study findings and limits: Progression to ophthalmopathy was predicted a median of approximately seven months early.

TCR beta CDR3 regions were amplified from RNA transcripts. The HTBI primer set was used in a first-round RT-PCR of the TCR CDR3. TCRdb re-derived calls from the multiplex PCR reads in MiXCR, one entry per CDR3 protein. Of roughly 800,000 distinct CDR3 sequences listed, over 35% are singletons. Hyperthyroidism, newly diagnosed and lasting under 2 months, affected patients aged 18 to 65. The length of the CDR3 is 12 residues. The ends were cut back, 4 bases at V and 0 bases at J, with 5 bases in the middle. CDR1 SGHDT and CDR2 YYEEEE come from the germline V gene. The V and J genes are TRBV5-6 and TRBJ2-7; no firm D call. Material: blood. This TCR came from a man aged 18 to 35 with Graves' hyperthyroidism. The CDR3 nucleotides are TGTGCCAGCAGCAAATACTCCTACGAGCAGTACTTC. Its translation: CASSKYSYEQYF.